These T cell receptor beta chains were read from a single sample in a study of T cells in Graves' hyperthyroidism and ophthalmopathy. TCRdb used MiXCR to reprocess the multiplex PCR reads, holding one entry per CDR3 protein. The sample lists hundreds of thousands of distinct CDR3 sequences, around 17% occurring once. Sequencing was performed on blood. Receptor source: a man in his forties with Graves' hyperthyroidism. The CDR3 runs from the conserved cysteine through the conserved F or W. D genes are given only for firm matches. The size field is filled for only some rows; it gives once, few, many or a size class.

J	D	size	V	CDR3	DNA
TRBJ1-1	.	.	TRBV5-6	CASSPTGTWLGTEAFF	TGTGCCAGCAGCCCAACCGGGACCTGGTTGGGCACTGAAGCTTTCTTT
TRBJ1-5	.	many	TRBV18	CASSPVTDSNQPQHF	TGTGCCAGCTCACCGGTGACAGATAGCAATCAGCCCCAGCATTTT
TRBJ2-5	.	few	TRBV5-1	CASSLGVSSETQYF	TGCGCCAGCAGCTTGGGGGTCAGTTCAGAGACCCAGTACTTC
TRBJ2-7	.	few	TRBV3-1	CASSLRDEAHIYEQYF	TGTGCCAGCAGCCTCAGGGACGAGGCACACATCTACGAGCAGTACTTC
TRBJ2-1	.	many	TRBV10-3	CASGETSYNEQFF	TGTGCCAGCGGGGAGACCTCCTACAATGAGCAGTTCTTC
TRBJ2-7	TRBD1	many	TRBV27	CASSLSERRGLYEQYF	TGTGCCAGCAGTTTATCAGAAAGAAGGGGGCTCTACGAGCAGTACTTC
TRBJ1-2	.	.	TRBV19	CASSPGQEGGYTF	TGTGCCAGTAGTCCGGGACAAGAGGGTGGCTACACCTTC
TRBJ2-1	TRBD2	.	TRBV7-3	CASSRLAGGLRNEQFF	TGTGCCAGCAGCCGACTAGCGGGGGGTCTGAGGAATGAGCAGTTCTTC
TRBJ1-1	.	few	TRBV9	CASSPRTDMDTEAFF	TGTGCCAGCAGCCCACGGACGGATATGGACACTGAAGCTTTCTTT
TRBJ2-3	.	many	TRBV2	CASSYYRDNSGSDTQYF	TGTGCCAGCAGTTACTACCGGGACAATAGTGGTTCGGATACGCAGTATTTT
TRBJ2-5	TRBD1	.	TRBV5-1	CASSTQGANQETQYF	TGCGCCAGCAGCACCCAGGGGGCTAACCAAGAGACCCAGTACTTC
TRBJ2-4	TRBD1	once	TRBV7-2	CASSGGTGLNIQYF	TGTGCCAGCAGCGGCGGGACAGGGTTGAACATTCAGTACTTC
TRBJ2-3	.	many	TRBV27	CASSRGGYPDTQYF	TGTGCCAGCAGTCGAGGTGGTTACCCAGATACGCAGTATTTT
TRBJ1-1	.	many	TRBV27	CASSLAGVGTEAFF	TGTGCCAGCAGTTTGGCAGGGGTTGGGACTGAAGCTTTCTTT
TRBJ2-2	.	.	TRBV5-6	CASSRYSGNTGELFF	TGTGCCAGCAGCCGATATAGCGGAAACACCGGGGAGCTGTTTTTT
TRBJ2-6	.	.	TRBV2	CASSEGRTSGANVLTF	TGTGCCAGCAGTGAAGGAAGGACCTCTGGGGCCAACGTCCTGACTTTC
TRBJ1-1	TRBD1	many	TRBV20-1	CSAKQGASGTEAFF	TGCAGTGCCAAACAGGGGGCGAGCGGCACTGAAGCTTTCTTT
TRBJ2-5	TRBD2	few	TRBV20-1	CSARSQRGQETQYF	TGCAGTGCTAGAAGCCAGCGGGGCCAAGAGACCCAGTACTTC
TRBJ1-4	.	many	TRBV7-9	CASSLTDSLSEKLFF	TGTGCCAGCAGCTTAACAGACAGCCTAAGTGAAAAACTGTTTTTT
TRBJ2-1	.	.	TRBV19	CASSIDQGGQFF	TGTGCCAGTAGTATAGACCAGGGAGGACAGTTCTTC
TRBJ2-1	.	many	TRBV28	CASTISGTYNEQFF	TGTGCCAGCACCATCTCGGGGACCTACAATGAGCAGTTCTTC
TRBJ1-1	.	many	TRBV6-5	CASSYQLGGTAEAFF	TGTGCCAGCAGTTACCAGTTAGGTGGGACCGCTGAAGCTTTCTTT
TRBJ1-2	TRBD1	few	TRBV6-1	CASSRDRGLDGYTF	TGTGCCAGCAGTCGCGACAGGGGGCTGGATGGCTACACCTTC
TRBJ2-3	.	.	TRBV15	CATGTSTDTQYF	TGCGCCACCGGCACCAGCACGGATACGCAGTATTTT
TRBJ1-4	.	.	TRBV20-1	CSVQLISGGAGEKLFF	TGCAGTGTACAGCTAATAAGCGGGGGGGCGGGTGAAAAACTGTTTTTT
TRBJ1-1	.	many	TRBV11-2	CASSFNGGINTEAFF	TGTGCCAGCAGCTTCAACGGGGGGATTAACACTGAAGCTTTCTTT
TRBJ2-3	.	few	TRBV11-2	CASSSRGASADTQYF	TGTGCCAGCAGCTCCAGGGGCGCCAGCGCAGATACGCAGTATTTT